The 22 T cell receptor beta chains below come from one sample, sequenced in a study of identical twins' blood T cells. TCRdb itself ran the 5' RACE reads through MiXCR, one entry per CDR3 protein. This table has hundreds of thousands of distinct CDR3 sequences, 25% to 35% appearing once. Sequences were obtained from PBMCs. The receptors were sampled from a woman between 18 and 49 years old in good health.

The rearrangement joins TRBV7-9 to TRBJ2-7, with D possibly TRBD1 on 5 matching bases. V was clipped by 6 bases and J by 2 bases, with 20 bases between them. Germline V CDR1 and CDR2: SEHNR, FQNEAQ (reference sequence). The CDR3 has 16 residues. CDR3 sequence: CASSLSNMGRAYEQYF. The CDR3 DNA is TGTGCCAGCAGTTTATCTAACATGGGGCGCGCCTACGAGCAGTACTTC.

This clonotype was recorded once. The CDR3 DNA sequence: TGTGCCAGCCGCGAGGACTCTCACACCGGGGAGCTGTTTTTT. Encoded protein: CASREDSHTGELFF. The chain uses TRBV18 and TRBJ2-2; D is possibly TRBD2 (5 bases). There are 14 residues in the CDR3. Germline CDR1 and CDR2: KGHSH and LQKENI. Trimming pared 8 bases from V and 3 bases from J, leaving 13 bases between.

Points on this clonotype: One junction end does not reproduce the germline sequence, and a read error may be involved. Here the CDR3 reads CVSSLAWFSSSYNEQFF. CDR3 DNA: TGTGTCAGCAGCTTAGCCTGGTTCTCCAGCTCCTACAATGAGCAGTTCTTC. This rearrangement joins TRBV7-9 to TRBJ2-1; no clear D. The CDR3 runs 17 residues. CDR1 SEHNR and CDR2 FQNEAQ come from the germline V gene (reference sequence).

A single count supports this clonotype. The chain recombines TRBV25-1 with TRBJ1-1, with no clear D. This CDR3 spans 12 amino acids. The V end lost 4 bases, the J end lost 11 bases, and 14 bases lay between the germline ends. CDR1 and CDR2 from the germline V gene are MGHDK and SYGVNS. In DNA form, the CDR3 reads TGTGCCAGCAGTGCCGAATTCCCGGAGGCTTTCTTT. Residues: CASSAEFPEAFF.

V usage is TRBV20-1 and J usage is TRBJ2-2; D remains ambiguous. The germline V gene has CDR1 DFQATT and CDR2 SNEGSKA (reference sequence). Deletions cut 3 bases from V and 4 bases from J, with 12 bases between. The CDR3 sequence is 14 residues long. The CDR3 is CSARSSGGTGELFF. DNA for the CDR3: TGCAGTGCTAGGTCCTCAGGCGGCACCGGGGAGCTGTTTTTT.

On this clonotype: A much larger clonotype is one base distant, so this may be a read error. The chain is built from TRBV12-3 or TRBV12-4 and TRBJ1-1; D uncertain. V lost 7 bases to trimming and J lost 6 bases, with 9 bases between them. This CDR3 is built from 11 residues. The CDR3 DNA follows: TGTGCCAGCAACATTAGCCCTGAAGCTTTCTTT. It yields the protein CASNISPEAFF.

There are many counts of this clonotype. V gene TRBV15 combines with J gene TRBJ2-1; D is undetermined. CDR3 length equals 12 residues. Germline V gene sequence: CDR1 LNHNV, CDR2 YYDKDF (reference sequence). V lost 0 bases, J lost 12 bases, and 9 bases lay in between. As DNA, the CDR3 is TGTGCCACCAGCAGAGATTTATCATCGCAGTTCTTC. Its translation: CATSRDLSSQFF.

This clonotype was detected only a few times. This sequence joins TRBV3-1 and TRBJ1-1; D remains ambiguous. Trimming shortened V by 3 bases and J by 4 bases, and 12 bases separated the two germline ends. This CDR3 has 14 residues. Germline CDR1 and CDR2: LGHDT and YNNKEL (reference sequence). The CDR3 protein is CASSHDDAGTEAFF. In DNA, the CDR3 is TGTGCCAGCAGCCACGATGATGCGGGCACTGAAGCTTTCTTT.

The chain couples TRBV20-1 to TRBJ1-5; no clear D. In germline, CDR1 is DFQATT, CDR2 SNEGSKA (reference sequence). This CDR3 spans 13 amino acids. Trimming took off 6 bases at V and 0 bases at J, with 9 bases between the two ends. In nucleotides, the CDR3 is TGCAGTGCCCAAGGTATTAGCAATCAGCCCCAGCATTTT. It encodes CSAQGISNQPQHF.

This clonotype was detected only a few times. This chain uses TRBV18 with TRBJ1-1; tentatively, D is TRBD1 (5 bases). V dropped 8 bases and J dropped 5 bases, with 15 bases sitting between them. CDR3 length equals 13 residues. In germline, CDR1 is KGHSH, CDR2 LQKENI. The CDR3 loop is CASLRDRLTEAFF. The CDR3 nucleotides read TGTGCCAGCCTCCGGGACCGTTTGACTGAAGCTTTCTTT.

This clonotype was observed a few times. The chain carries TRBV14 and TRBJ1-1, with 8 nucleotides matching TRBD1. Germline V CDR1 and CDR2: SGHDN, FVKESK. The CDR3 sequence is 13 residues long. Trimming took 5 bases from V and 8 from J; bases not matched to a gene: 7. CDR3 in amino acids: CASSTLTGAEAFF. CDR3 DNA sequence: TGTGCCAGCAGCACCCTGACAGGGGCGGAAGCTTTCTTT.

Regarding this clonotype: Sequence at one end of the junction differs from germline and may be a read error. V is TRBV6-5 and J is TRBJ1-4; D is ambiguous. Per germline, CDR1 MNHEY and CDR2 SVGAGI. The CDR3 length is 14 residues. The CDR3: CTSSIGLNNEKLFF. CDR3 nucleotide sequence: TGTACCAGCAGCATCGGGTTAAATAATGAAAAACTGTTTTTT.

This clonotype was detected many times. V is TRBV3-1 and J is TRBJ1-1; D is ambiguous. The V and J ends lost 3 bases and 4 bases respectively, with 9 bases between them. Per germline, CDR1 LGHDT and CDR2 YNNKEL (reference sequence). The CDR3 consists of 13 residues. In DNA, the CDR3 is TGTGCCAGCAGCCACCGGCGGGGCACTGAAGCTTTCTTT. This translates into CASSHRRGTEAFF.

V usage is TRBV25-1 and J usage is TRBJ1-2, with TRBD1 identical over 7 bases. Germline values: CDR1 MGHDK, CDR2 SYGVNS. V shed 3 bases, J shed 5 bases, and the junction held 3 bases outside the gene matches. This CDR3 has 13 amino acids. The CDR3, as DNA: TGTGCCAGCAGTGAGGGGACAGCTTATGGCTACACCTTC. This sequence encodes CASSEGTAYGYTF.

This clonotype was picked up many times. V usage is TRBV29-1 and J usage is TRBJ1-1; D may be TRBD1 (6 bases). Germline V gives CDR1 SQVTM, CDR2 ANQGSEA. V was clipped by 6 bases and J by 0 bases, with 11 bases between them. The CDR3 runs to 13 residues. The CDR3 DNA sequence: TGCAGCGTACTGGGACAAATGAACACTGAAGCTTTCTTT. Its protein is CSVLGQMNTEAFF.

The table lists this clonotype with a few counts. V usage is TRBV29-1 and J usage is TRBJ1-2; possibly TRBD1 for D (6 bases). The CDR3 spans 12 residues. The V end was cut by 6 bases, the J end by 3 bases, with 11 bases between. CDR1 SQVTM and CDR2 ANQGSEA come from the germline V gene. The CDR3 DNA reads TGCAGCGTCACACAGGGAGACTATGGCTACACCTTC. Its translation is CSVTQGDYGYTF.

The genes are TRBV19 and TRBJ1-1, with 7 bases matching TRBD1. Germline CDR1 and CDR2: LNHDA and SQIVND (reference sequence). The trim removed 8 bases at V and 3 bases at J, leaving 9 bases unmatched. This CDR3 spans 14 amino acids. DNA for the CDR3: TGTGCCAGTTGGAGGGGGCGCAGGGACACTGAAGCTTTCTTT. Translation gives CASWRGRRDTEAFF. Using reference TRBV19 and TRBJ1-1 for the parts outside the CDR3, the full variable domain is DGGITQSPKYLFRKEGQNVTLSCEQNLNHDAMYWYRQDPGQGLRLIYYSQIVNDFQKGDIAEGYSVSREKKESFPLTVTSAQKNPTAFYLCASWRGRRDTEAFFGQGTRLTVV.

The chain recombines TRBV5-1 with TRBJ2-3, with TRBD2 identical over 11 bases. Trimming took 2 bases from V and 8 from J; bases not matched to a gene: 10. Looked up from germline, CDR1 is SGHRS and CDR2 is YFSETQ. This CDR3 contains 16 residues. DNA for the CDR3: TGCGCCAGCAGCTTACAGACTAGCGGGGCATCCGGTACGCAGTATTTT. This encodes CASSLQTSGASGTQYF.

A few counts support this clonotype. The rearrangement links TRBV18 to TRBJ1-2; D is perhaps TRBD1 (5 bases). This CDR3 region has 15 residues. V was shortened by 3 bases and J by 4 bases, with 15 bases between the two germline ends. Germline V gene lookup returns CDR1 KGHSH and CDR2 LQKENI. The CDR3 DNA reads as TGTGCCAGCTCACCCAGGAGGGGAGAGGGCTATGGCTACACCTTC. Its protein product is CASSPRRGEGYGYTF.

The V and J genes are TRBV6-5 and TRBJ1-4; D possibly corresponds to TRBD1 (5 bases). CDR1 MNHEY and CDR2 SVGAGI come from the germline V gene. The CDR3 runs to 15 residues. The V and J ends lost 2 bases and 4 bases respectively, with 11 bases between them. The CDR3 protein is CASSYGAANNEKLFF. The CDR3 nucleotides read TGTGCCAGCAGTTACGGGGCAGCTAATAATGAAAAACTGTTTTTT.

This clonotype was recorded at least ten times. This chain links TRBV29-1 with TRBJ1-4; D is undetermined. The CDR3 is 12 amino acids. CDR1 SQVTM and CDR2 ANQGSEA come from the germline V gene. Trimming shortened V by 7 bases and J by 7 bases, and 13 bases separated the two germline ends. CDR3 nucleotide sequence: TGCAGCGCTAAGGACGGACCTGAAAAACTGTTTTTT. It specifies CSAKDGPEKLFF.

This clonotype has a handful of counts. J is TRBJ1-6 and V is TRBV30; D ambiguous. The ends were cut back, 4 bases at V and 7 bases at J, with 17 bases in the middle. Per the germline V gene, CDR1 is GTSNPN and CDR2 is SVGIG (reference sequence). The CDR3 runs 15 residues. CDR3 sequence reads: CAWIRRDLPNSPLHF. In nucleotides, the CDR3 is TGTGCCTGGATACGCCGTGACCTACCAAATTCACCCCTCCACTTT.